These 25 T cell receptor beta chains were all obtained from the same sample, sequenced in a study of cytomegalovirus exposure and HLA in healthy donors. The table came from immunoSEQ multiplex PCR; TCRdb's copy has only in-frame clones and leaves some out. The data contain 200,000 to 250,000 clones, approximately 80% of them singletons. Sequencing input: PBMCs. These receptors were obtained from a woman aged 30 to 39 in good health and CMV-seropositive.

V and J are TRBV5-1 and TRBJ1-2; unclear D gene. V was cut by 5 bases and J by 2 bases, with 13 bases left in between. This CDR3 region has 14 residues. Germline lookup yields CDR1 SGHRS and CDR2 YFSETQ. The CDR3 DNA sequence: TGCGCCAGCAGGTTTTATGGAAACAACTATGGCTACACCTTC. Its translation is CASRFYGNNYGYTF.

The chain employs TRBV1 and TRBJ2-1; TRBD2 is the table's D call, not checked against the DNA. TRBV1 is listed as a pseudogene. The CDR3 consists of 19 residues. The chain's CDR3 is CTSSQDRPLAGGSYNEQFF. In DNA, the CDR3 is TGCACCAGCAGCCAAGATCGTCCTTTAGCGGGAGGCTCCTACAATGAGCAGTTCTTC.

The chain carries TRBV6-5 and TRBJ2-3, with D perhaps matching TRBD1 (5 bases). Germline CDR1 is MNHEY and CDR2 is SVGAGI. V was clipped by 0 bases and J by 5 bases, with 6 bases between them. The CDR3 has 13 residues. This CDR3 is CASSYSRGDTQYF. CDR3 in DNA: TGTGCCAGCAGTTACTCAAGGGGAGATACGCAGTATTTT.

This chain links TRBV4-1 with TRBJ2-1; 15 nucleotides agree with TRBD2. CDR1 and CDR2 (germline): MGHRA, YSYEKL. V shed 5 bases and J 10 bases; nucleotides not matched to a gene: 6. The CDR3 has 15 amino acids. The CDR3 loop is CASSNGLAGGDEQFF. Here the CDR3 DNA reads TGCGCCAGCAGCAACGGACTAGCGGGAGGGGACGAGCAGTTCTTC.

V is TRBV7-2 and J is TRBJ1-5, with D unclear. Germline CDR1 and CDR2: SGHTA and FQGNSA. The length of the CDR3 is 14 residues. Trimming left V 2 bases short and J 4 bases short, with 9 bases between. CDR3 region: CASSLRPTNQPQHF. The CDR3 nucleotides are TGTGCCAGCAGCTTAAGGCCCACGAATCAGCCCCAGCATTTT.

The chain joins TRBV27 to TRBJ2-1; 7 nucleotides agree with TRBD1. The CDR3 totals 13 residues. V trimming: 4 bases; J trimming: 8 bases; junction bases outside the gene matches: 5. In germline, CDR1 is MNHEY, CDR2 SMNVEV (reference sequence). The CDR3 bases are TGTGCCAGCAGTTCCAGACAGGGTTATGAGCAGTTCTTC. Translated: CASSSRQGYEQFF.

V usage is TRBV2 and J usage is TRBJ1-1; no clear D gene. V lost 1 base and J lost 1, with 7 bases in between. From germline, CDR1 is SNHLY and CDR2 FYNNEI. The CDR3 is 14 amino acids. The CDR3 protein is CASSEGNRNTEAFF. The CDR3 nucleotides read TGTGCCAGCAGTGAAGGAAACAGGAACACTGAAGCTTTCTTT. Combining the CDR3 with reference TRBV2 and TRBJ1-1 gives the whole variable domain EPEVTQTPSHQVTQMGQEVILRCVPISNHLYFYWYRQILGQKVEFLVSFYNNEISEKSEIFDDQFSVERPDGSNFTLKIRSTKLEDSAMYFCASSEGNRNTEAFFGQGTRLTVV.

The rearrangement links TRBV27 to TRBJ1-2, with 7 positions matching TRBD1. Germline V gene lookup returns CDR1 MNHEY and CDR2 SMNVEV (reference sequence). CDR3 length equals 13 residues. The junction had 6 bases not matched to a gene; V was cut back by 5 bases and J by 6 bases. The CDR3 DNA sequence: TGTGCCAGCAGTGACAGGGAAATCGATGGCTACACCTTC. Protein sequence: CASSDREIDGYTF.

This clone was observed a handful of times. The chain employs TRBV7-9 and TRBJ2-7; 12 positions match TRBD1. The CDR3 extends over 14 amino acids. Losses at the gene ends were 6 bases for V and 11 bases for J; bases not matched to a gene: 11. The germline gives CDR1 SEHNR, CDR2 FQNEAQ (reference sequence). CDR3 DNA: TGTGCCAGCAGGCCGGGACAGGGGGCCTTCGGGAAGTACTTC. Translation: CASRPGQGAFGKYF.

The chain has TRBV7-2 and TRBJ2-3; D remains ambiguous. V was clipped by 5 bases and J by 8 bases, with 14 bases between them. Germline values: CDR1 SGHTA, CDR2 FQGNSA. This CDR3 has 13 residues. CDR3 residues: CASSPRVESTQYF. CDR3 nucleotide sequence: TGTGCCAGCAGCCCCCGGGTAGAGAGTACGCAGTATTTT.

The V gene is TRBV4-2, the J gene TRBJ2-3; unclear D gene. Germline V gene data show CDR1 as LGHNA and CDR2 as YNFKEQ. This CDR3 is built from 13 residues. The V and J ends lost 0 bases and 6 bases respectively, with 7 bases between them. The CDR3 reads CASSQDRTDTQYF. The CDR3 DNA sequence: TGTGCCAGCAGCCAAGATCGGACCGATACGCAGTATTTT.

This clone was recorded a few times. This chain joins TRBV10-1 and TRBJ2-1; TRBD2 agrees at 12 bases. Germline V gives CDR1 WNHNN, CDR2 SYGVQD (reference sequence). CDR3 length: 16 amino acids. V shed 4 bases, J shed 4 bases, and the junction held 5 bases outside the gene matches. In nucleotides, the CDR3 is TGCGCCAGCAGTGCTTGGCTAGCGGGAGGGTACAATGAGCAGTTCTTC. Translation gives CASSAWLAGGYNEQFF.

The genes are TRBV11-3 and TRBJ2-7; 13 nucleotides agree with TRBD2. Germline-derived CDR1 and CDR2 are SGHNT and YENEEA. This CDR3 comprises 15 residues. With V trimmed by 5 bases and J by 5 bases, 6 bases remained unmatched. The CDR3 is CASSQRLAGGDEQYF. DNA of the CDR3: TGTGCCAGCAGCCAACGACTAGCGGGAGGTGACGAGCAGTACTTC.

The gene calls are TRBV9 and TRBJ1-2, with a weak D call TRBD1 (5 bases). Germline CDR1 SGDLS, CDR2 YYNGEE. The CDR3 is 16 amino acids. V lost 3 bases, J lost 1 base, and 16 bases lay in between. The CDR3 nucleotides are TGTGCCAGCAGCGCGACAGCGAGCCCTAATAACTATGGCTACACCTTC. Amino acids: CASSATASPNNYGYTF.

The rearrangement links TRBV6-5 to TRBJ1-1; D unclear. The CDR3 spans 15 residues. CDR1 is MNHEY and CDR2 is SVGAGI in the germline V gene. Trimming took 0 bases from V and 3 from J, leaving 11 bases between them. CDR3 in DNA: TGTGCCAGCAGTTACTCTTGGGGAGGAGACACTGAAGCTTTCTTT. Amino acid sequence: CASSYSWGGDTEAFF.

The rearrangement joins TRBV30 to TRBJ2-3; no reliable D call. Per the germline V gene, CDR1 is GTSNPN and CDR2 is SVGIG (reference sequence). Trimming removed 3 bases from V and 5 bases from J, with 18 bases in between. The length of the CDR3 is 15 residues. The CDR3 nucleotides read TGTGCCTGGAGCGGACGGGTGGGTTTCAGAGATACGCAGTATTTT. Translating gives CAWSGRVGFRDTQYF.

The chain has TRBV27 and TRBJ1-5; weak D call: TRBD1 (5 bases). CDR1 and CDR2 (germline): MNHEY, SMNVEV (reference sequence). This CDR3 has 13 amino acids. V was shortened by 6 bases and J by 9 bases, with 15 bases between the two germline ends. In nucleotides, the CDR3 is TGTGCCAGCAGGGGACTGAGAGAGGGGCCCCAGCATTTT. Its protein is CASRGLREGPQHF.

This clone occurred a few times. The chain recombines TRBV19 with TRBJ2-7; the D call may be TRBD1 or TRBD2 (7 bases each). The CDR3 runs to 15 residues. Germline V gives CDR1 LNHDA, CDR2 SQIVND (reference sequence). Trimming took 6 bases from V and 0 from J, leaving 15 bases between them. Here the CDR3 reads CASRREGADSYEQYF. The CDR3 DNA reads as TGTGCCAGTAGGAGGGAGGGGGCGGACTCCTACGAGCAGTACTTC.

This clone came up a few times. The V call is TRBV2, the J call TRBJ2-7, with D uncertain. Trimming stripped 3 bases from V and 4 bases from J, with 7 bases between. CDR1 is SNHLY, CDR2 FYNNEI, per germline. CDR3 size: 12 residues. The DNA for the CDR3 is TGTGCCAGCAGTGAGTACGTTTACGAGCAGTACTTC. Translated: CASSEYVYEQYF.

V gene TRBV27 combines with J gene TRBJ1-5; D possibly corresponds to TRBD1 (6 bases). CDR3 length equals 16 residues. The germline V gene encodes CDR1 MNHEY and CDR2 SMNVEV (reference sequence). Trimming cost V 3 bases and J 11 bases, with 23 bases left between them. CDR3 bases: TGTGCCAGCAGTTTGGTGGGGGGCGGGAGTTCCTTAGCCCAGCATTTT. It is translated as CASSLVGGGSSLAQHF.

V usage is TRBV7-9 and J usage is TRBJ1-2; D is ambiguous. Germline CDR1 reads SEHNR; CDR2 reads FQNEAQ (reference sequence). CDR3 length equals 14 residues. V was trimmed by 2 bases and J by 4 bases, leaving 11 bases between them. DNA of the CDR3: TGTGCCAGCAGCTTAAGGGAACAGAGCTATGGCTACACCTTC. Encoded protein: CASSLREQSYGYTF.

The chain is built from TRBV5-1 and TRBJ2-3; the D is unclear. Trimming removed 0 bases at V and 0 bases at J, with 2 bases between. Per germline, CDR1 SGHRS and CDR2 YFSETQ. The CDR3 has 13 residues. The DNA of the CDR3 is TGCGCCAGCAGCTTGGGTAGCACAGATACGCAGTATTTT. As protein: CASSLGSTDTQYF.

The J gene is TRBJ1-3, the V gene TRBV7-9; the D is unclear. The V end was cut by 0 bases, the J end by 1 base, with 1 base between. The CDR3 runs to 13 residues. Germline lookup yields CDR1 SEHNR and CDR2 FQNEAQ (reference sequence). The CDR3 nucleotides read TGTGCCAGCAGCTTAGCGTCTGGAAACACCATATATTTT. Protein: CASSLASGNTIYF.

Worth noting for this clone: The same CDR3 is also encoded by other DNA sequences in this sample. This chain uses TRBV7-8 with TRBJ2-2; 11 bases agree with TRBD2. After removal of 0 bases from V and 6 bases from J, the junction contained 0 bases not matched to a gene. Germline V gene lookup returns CDR1 SGHVS and CDR2 FQNEAQ. This CDR3 region has 15 residues. The CDR3 here is CASSLALAGAGELFF. CDR3 DNA sequence: TGTGCCAGCAGCTTAGCACTAGCGGGAGCCGGGGAGCTGTTTTTT.

On this clone itself: The junction departs from germline at one end; a sequencing error may be responsible. The chain joins TRBV25-1 to TRBJ2-7; D remains ambiguous. The germline V gene has CDR1 MGHDK and CDR2 SYGVNS. The CDR3 extends over 12 amino acids. CDR3 amino acids: CASRESSYEQYF. The CDR3 DNA sequence: TGTGCCAGCAGAGAATCTAGCTACGAGCAGTACTTC.